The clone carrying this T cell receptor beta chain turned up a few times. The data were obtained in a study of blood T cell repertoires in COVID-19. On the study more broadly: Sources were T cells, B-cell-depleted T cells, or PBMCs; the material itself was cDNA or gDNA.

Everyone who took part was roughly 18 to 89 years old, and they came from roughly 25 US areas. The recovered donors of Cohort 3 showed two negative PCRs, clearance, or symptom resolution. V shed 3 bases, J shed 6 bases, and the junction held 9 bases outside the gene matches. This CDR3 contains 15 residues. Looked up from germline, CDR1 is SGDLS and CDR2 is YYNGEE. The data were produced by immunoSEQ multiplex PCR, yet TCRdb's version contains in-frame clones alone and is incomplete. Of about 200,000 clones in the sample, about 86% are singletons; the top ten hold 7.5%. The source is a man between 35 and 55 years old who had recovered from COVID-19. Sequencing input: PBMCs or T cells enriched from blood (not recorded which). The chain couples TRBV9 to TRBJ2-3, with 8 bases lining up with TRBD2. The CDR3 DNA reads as TGTGCCAGCAGCGCACGATCGGGAGGGCAGGATACGCAGTATTTT. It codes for CASSARSGGQDTQYF.